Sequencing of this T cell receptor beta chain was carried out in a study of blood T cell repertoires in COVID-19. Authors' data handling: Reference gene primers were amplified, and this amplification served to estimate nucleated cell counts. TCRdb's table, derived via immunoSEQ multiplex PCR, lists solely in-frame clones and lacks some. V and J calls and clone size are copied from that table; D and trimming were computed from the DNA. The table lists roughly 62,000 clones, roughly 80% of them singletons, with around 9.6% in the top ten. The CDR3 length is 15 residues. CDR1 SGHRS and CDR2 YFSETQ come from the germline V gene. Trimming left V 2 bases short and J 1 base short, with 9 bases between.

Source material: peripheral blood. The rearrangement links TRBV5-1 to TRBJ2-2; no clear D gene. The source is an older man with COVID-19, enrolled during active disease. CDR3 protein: CASSFGSGNTGELFF. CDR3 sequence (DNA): TGCGCCAGCAGCTTTGGGTCGGGGAACACCGGGGAGCTGTTTTTT.